Presented here are 15 T cell receptor beta chains from one specimen sequenced in a study of regulatory T cells in long-lasting Graves disease. Time point given: newly diagnosed GD, antithyroid drugs for less than 3 months. RNA extracted from PBMCs served as the sequencing template. Construction of TCR beta libraries relied on iRepertoire HTBI primers and on Arm-PCR targeting CDR3 regions. Each CDR3 protein gets one entry after TCRdb re-called the multiplex PCR reads with MiXCR. The sample has 520,000 or so distinct CDR3 sequences, approximately 12% seen once. This same sample was also taken into another study, of T cells in Graves' hyperthyroidism and ophthalmopathy.

The source material was peripheral blood mononuclear cells (PBMCs), sampled at new diagnosis, from a patient treated with antithyroid drugs. The receptors here all came from a woman in her thirties with Graves disease.

The CDR3 loop reads CASSPGGLYSNQPQHF. The DNA of the CDR3 is TGTGCCAGCAGCCCCGGTGGCCTTTATAGCAATCAGCCCCAGCATTTT. The chain is built from TRBV6-1 and TRBJ1-5; D not resolved. The germline V and J ends were trimmed by 6 bases and 0 bases, with 15 bases remaining between them. The CDR3 loop spans 16 amino acids. The germline V gene has CDR1 MNHNS and CDR2 SASEGT.

The chain uses TRBV20-1 and TRBJ1-1, with D possibly matching TRBD1 (5 bases). V was clipped by 5 bases and J by 0 bases, with 10 bases between them. The CDR3 sequence is 13 residues long. The germline V gene encodes CDR1 DFQATT and CDR2 SNEGSKA (reference sequence). CDR3 region: CSADRRLNTEAFF. The CDR3 nucleotides are TGCAGTGCTGACAGACGCCTGAACACTGAAGCTTTCTTT.

This clonotype was seen ten or more times. This chain uses TRBV10-3 with TRBJ2-3; no definite D call. The length of the CDR3 is 12 residues. V lost 8 bases to trimming and J lost 7 bases, with 13 bases between them. Germline CDR1 is ENHRY and CDR2 is SYGVKD. The CDR3 nucleotides read TGTGCCATCGGGTCATCTGGATATACGCAGTATTTT. Translating gives CAIGSSGYTQYF.

The chain links TRBV13 to TRBJ2-5, with TRBD1 matching over 8 bases. The CDR3 length is 15 residues. V was clipped by 4 bases and J by 3 bases; unmatched bases: 7. Germline V gene lookup returns CDR1 PRHDT and CDR2 FYEKMQ (reference sequence). The chain's CDR3 is CASSSGQGIKETQYF. The CDR3 DNA reads TGTGCCAGCAGCTCCGGACAGGGAATAAAAGAGACCCAGTACTTC.

In this sample, this clonotype turned up many times. The chain has TRBV7-2 and TRBJ2-1; D call uncertain. Trimming shortened V by 2 bases and J by 9 bases, and 8 bases separated the two germline ends. This CDR3 is 12 amino acids long. Germline V gene data show CDR1 as SGHTA and CDR2 as FQGNSA. CDR3 sequence: CASSLLGPEQFF. In DNA, the CDR3 is TGTGCCAGCAGCTTACTCGGGCCTGAGCAGTTCTTC.

This clonotype was counted at least ten times. The chain has TRBV20-1 and TRBJ2-5; 11 bases line up with TRBD2. Losses at the gene ends were 4 bases for V and 4 bases for J; bases not matched to a gene: 5. The CDR3 runs 14 residues. Germline CDR1 DFQATT, CDR2 SNEGSKA (reference sequence). The CDR3, as DNA: TGCAGTGCTATACTAGCGGGAGTTGGAGAGACCCAGTACTTC. Protein sequence: CSAILAGVGETQYF.

This clonotype was observed many times. This chain links TRBV10-3 with TRBJ1-1, with a possible D match to TRBD1 (5 bases). The CDR3 sequence is 15 residues long. Germline V gene data show CDR1 as ENHRY and CDR2 as SYGVKD. The V gene lost 5 bases and the J gene lost 7 bases, with 20 bases spanning the gap. Written as DNA, the CDR3 is TGTGCCATCAGTTCCACAACAGGTACGGGCTTTGAAGCTTTCTTT. It codes for CAISSTTGTGFEAFF.

This clonotype was recorded at least ten times. This chain links TRBV12-3 or TRBV12-4 with TRBJ1-1, with TRBD1 matching over 8 bases. CDR3 length: 14 residues. Losses at the gene ends were 5 bases for V and 5 bases for J; bases not matched to a gene: 7. CDR3 nucleotide sequence: TGTGCCAGCAGTCTTGGACAGGGCGGAACTGAAGCTTTCTTT. It translates to CASSLGQGGTEAFF.

The table lists this clonotype with many counts. The chain is built from TRBV4-3 and TRBJ1-1; tentatively, D is TRBD1 (6 bases). CDR1 is LGHNA and CDR2 is YSLEER in the germline V gene. V lost 6 bases to trimming and J lost 1 base, with 12 bases between them. The CDR3 runs 14 residues. This chain's CDR3 is CASSKQGGNTEAFF. DNA for the CDR3: TGCGCCAGCAGTAAACAGGGCGGGAACACTGAAGCTTTCTTT.

The table lists this clonotype with many counts. The chain uses TRBV2 and TRBJ2-5; D is possibly TRBD1 (6 bases). Germline V gene data show CDR1 as SNHLY and CDR2 as FYNNEI. The V gene lost 6 bases and the J gene lost 1 base, with 9 bases spanning the gap. This CDR3 spans 13 amino acids. CDR3 sequence: CASSRTAQETQYF. The CDR3 DNA is TGTGCCAGCAGCCGGACAGCCCAAGAGACCCAGTACTTC.

The chain joins TRBV2 to TRBJ2-1, with 8 bases identical to TRBD2. The germline V gene encodes CDR1 SNHLY and CDR2 FYNNEI. The CDR3 is made up of 13 amino acids. V shed 11 bases and J 5 bases; nucleotides not matched to a gene: 8. CDR3 in DNA: TGTGCCGGTACGGGACTAGTAGACAATGAGCAGTTCTTC. As protein: CAGTGLVDNEQFF.

This clonotype was recorded at least ten times. The chain uses TRBV2 and TRBJ2-5, with 10 bases fitting TRBD2. The DNA end is a closer match to TRBJ2-1, so the J assignment may be wrong. Germline V lookup: CDR1 SNHLY, CDR2 FYNNEI. CDR3 length: 15 amino acids. The CDR3 sequence: CASPGSSSGRGEQFF. CDR3 coding DNA: TGTGCCAGCCCCGGTAGTTCTAGCGGGAGAGGTGAGCAGTTCTTC.

This clonotype occurred many times. This chain links TRBV11-2 with TRBJ2-3; D is ambiguous. CDR1 is SGHAT and CDR2 is FQNNGV in the germline V gene. The CDR3 is 15 amino acids. V was cut by 5 bases and J by 6 bases, with 18 bases left in between. The CDR3 loop is CASSPTYPLKDTQYF. Here the CDR3 DNA reads TGTGCCAGCAGCCCGACTTACCCATTAAAGGATACGCAGTATTTT.

This clonotype was picked up a small number of times. The chain joins TRBV11-3 to TRBJ1-5; TRBD1 might be the D (5 bases). Germline V CDR1 and CDR2: SGHNT, YENEEA. CDR3 length equals 13 residues. Trimming removed 4 bases from V and 7 bases from J, with 11 bases in between. DNA for the CDR3: TGTGCCAGCAGCTCGCGTCGGGACCAGCCCCAGCATTTT. Residues: CASSSRRDQPQHF.

On this clonotype itself: A far larger clone is off by one base, so a read error is likely. The genes are TRBV28 and TRBJ2-5, with 7 bases identical to TRBD1. With V trimmed by 5 bases and J by 1 base, 10 bases remained unmatched. Germline-derived CDR1 and CDR2 are MDHEN and SYDVKM. This CDR3 has 16 residues. In nucleotides, the CDR3 is TGTGCCAGCAGTAGTTCCGGGGCAGGGGGCCAAGAGACCCAGTACTTC. Translating it yields CASSSSGAGGQETQYF.